Shown below are 25 T cell receptor beta chains from a single sample sequenced in a study of OX40 agonist ivuxolimab in advanced cancers. Method: immunoSEQ multiplex PCR; TCRdb's copy keeps in-frame clones and lacks some. The sample carries about 42,000 clones, around 84% recorded once. Here the sequenced sample was CD4+ or CD8+ T cells sorted from blood, taken in a trial of the OX40 agonist ivuxolimab. The receptors stem from an adult with an advanced solid tumor such as melanoma, head and neck, liver or kidney cancer.

This clone has just one count. The rearrangement uses TRBV29-1 and TRBJ1-2; 9 bases align to TRBD1. Germline V lookup: CDR1 SQVTM, CDR2 ANQGSEA. This CDR3 region has 16 residues. Trimming at V came to 3 bases and at J to 8 bases, leaving 16 bases not matched to a gene. DNA for the CDR3: TGCAGCGTTGAGTTCCCGATCGGGACAGGGTCGGGAGGCTACACCTTC. This codes for CSVEFPIGTGSGGYTF.

The rearrangement uses TRBV6-6 and TRBJ1-5; D gene uncertain. The CDR3 spans 15 residues. V dropped 2 bases and J dropped 0 bases, with 8 bases sitting between them. Germline V lookup: CDR1 MNHNY, CDR2 SVGAGI (reference sequence). Here the CDR3 reads CASSYLEGSNQPQHF. Here the CDR3 DNA reads TGTGCCAGCAGTTACCTGGAGGGTAGCAATCAGCCCCAGCATTTT.

The chain couples TRBV7-2 to TRBJ2-2, with 11 bases matching TRBD2. CDR1 SGHTA and CDR2 FQGNSA come from the germline V gene. The CDR3 length is 15 residues. The junction had 4 bases not matched to a gene; V was cut back by 5 bases and J by 5 bases. CDR3 DNA sequence: TGTGCCAGCAGCCGTACTAGCGGGGGAACCGGGGAGCTGTTTTTT. Encoded protein: CASSRTSGGTGELFF. The full variable domain, its missing parts supplied by reference TRBV7-2 and TRBJ2-2, is GAGVSQSPSNKVTEKGKDVELRCDPISGHTALYWYRQSLGQGLEFLIYFQGNSAPDKSGLPSDRFSAERTGGSVSTLTIQRTQQEDSAVYLCASSRTSGGTGELFFGEGSRLTVL.

CDR3 coding DNA: TGTGCCAGCAGCCCCGGGGCAGGGCTGTACGAGCAGTACTTC. This translates into CASSPGAGLYEQYF. The genes are TRBV9 and TRBJ2-7; D could derive from TRBD1 or TRBD2 (5 bases each). The CDR3 is 14 amino acids. The V end lost 4 bases, the J end lost 4 bases, and 15 bases lay between the germline ends. Germline CDR1 and CDR2: SGDLS and YYNGEE.

This chain joins TRBV2 and TRBJ1-1; D remains ambiguous. The germline gives CDR1 SNHLY, CDR2 FYNNEI. V shed 10 bases and J shed 1 base, with 10 bases lying between them. The CDR3 extends over 12 amino acids. The CDR3, as DNA: TGTGCCACCGGGAAGACGAACACTGAAGCTTTCTTT. It translates to CATGKTNTEAFF.

The rearrangement links TRBV25-1 to TRBJ1-4; weak D call: TRBD1 (5 bases). The CDR3 sequence is 15 residues long. V was shortened by 4 bases and J by 8 bases, with 17 bases between the two germline ends. CDR1 and CDR2 from the germline V gene are MGHDK and SYGVNS. The CDR3 loop is CASSGVGARGEKLFF. As DNA, the CDR3 is TGTGCCAGCAGTGGGGTCGGGGCGAGGGGCGAAAAACTGTTTTTT.

V and J are TRBV7-6 and TRBJ2-7; D is ambiguous. The CDR3 totals 12 residues. The germline CDR1 and CDR2 sequences are SGHVS and FNYEAQ. Trimming removed 3 bases at V and 3 bases at J, with 6 bases between. The CDR3 sequence is CASSFNSYEQYF. Written as DNA, the CDR3 is TGTGCCAGCAGCTTTAACAGCTACGAGCAGTACTTC.

The chain couples TRBV7-6 to TRBJ2-1; possible D gene TRBD1, 6 bases. Germline V lookup: CDR1 SGHVS, CDR2 FNYEAQ. With 1 base removed from V and 3 bases from J, the gap between germline ends came to 10 bases. The CDR3 length is 15 residues. CDR3 bases: TGTGCCAGCAGCTTAGTTACGGACAGCTACAATGAGCAGTTCTTC. This codes for CASSLVTDSYNEQFF.

The chain links TRBV11-2 to TRBJ2-5, with a tentative D call TRBD1 (5 bases). V lost 6 bases and J lost 2, with 10 bases in between. This CDR3 is 13 amino acids long. Germline lookup yields CDR1 SGHAT and CDR2 FQNNGV. CDR3 protein: CASSSTDQETQYF. The CDR3 DNA reads TGTGCCAGCAGTTCGACAGATCAAGAGACCCAGTACTTC.

The chain recombines TRBV10-3 with TRBJ1-2, with D unresolved. CDR1 is ENHRY and CDR2 is SYGVKD in the germline V gene. V lost 0 bases and J 8 bases, leaving 10 bases between the germline ends. There are 13 residues in the CDR3. CDR3 sequence: CAISESSGRGYTF. The CDR3 region has the DNA TGTGCCATCAGTGAGTCGAGTGGGAGAGGCTACACCTTC.

The rearrangement links TRBV12-5 to TRBJ2-5; perhaps TRBD1 as D (6 bases). The ends were cut back, 2 bases at V and 9 bases at J, with 13 bases in the middle. Germline CDR1 LGHNT, CDR2 FRNRAP. The CDR3 spans 13 residues. This CDR3 is CASGLSGGQAQYF. DNA for the CDR3: TGTGCTAGTGGTTTGAGTGGGGGCCAGGCCCAGTACTTC. The entire variable domain, with the rest obtained from reference TRBV12-5 and TRBJ2-5, is as follows: DARVTQTPRHKVTEMGQEVTMRCQPILGHNTVFWYRQTMMQGLELLAYFRNRAPLDDSGMPKDRFSAEMPDATLATLKIQPSEPRDSAVYFCASGLSGGQAQYFGPGTRLLVL.

The chain joins TRBV7-9 to TRBJ2-7, with D uncertain. Trimming stripped 3 bases from V and 3 bases from J, with 6 bases between. This CDR3 has 12 residues. Germline CDR1 is SEHNR and CDR2 is FQNEAQ (reference sequence). The CDR3 loop is CASSLWGYEQYV. CDR3 sequence (DNA): TGTGCCAGCAGCTTGTGGGGCTACGAGCAGTACGTC.

The chain joins TRBV28 to TRBJ1-1; TRBD1 is a possible D gene (5 bases). The CDR3 loop spans 16 amino acids. Germline CDR1 MDHEN, CDR2 SYDVKM. With 2 bases removed from V and 4 bases from J, the gap between germline ends came to 17 bases. The chain's CDR3 is CASSLHPGLMSTEAFF. In DNA form, the CDR3 reads TGTGCCAGCAGTTTACATCCGGGACTTATGAGCACTGAAGCTTTCTTT.

This clone occurred once. The rearrangement uses TRBV28 and TRBJ1-6, with 7 bases matching TRBD1. This CDR3 has 19 amino acids. Germline V gene lookup returns CDR1 MDHEN and CDR2 SYDVKM. Germline trimming cut 2 bases from V and 0 bases from J; bases unmatched to any gene: 10. For the CDR3, the DNA is TGTGCCAGCAGTTTACGAGGGACAGCAGTAAGCTCCTATAATTCACCCCTCCACTTT. This gives the protein CASSLRGTAVSSYNSPLHF.

J is TRBJ2-7 and V is TRBV13; possible D gene TRBD2, 8 bases. The CDR3 has 15 residues. Germline V CDR1 and CDR2: PRHDT, FYEKMQ (reference sequence). With 9 bases removed from V and 1 base from J, the gap between germline ends came to 19 bases. In DNA, the CDR3 is TGTGCCAGTACGGGAGGGGAACAGGGGTCCTACGAGCAGTACTTC. It encodes CASTGGEQGSYEQYF.

This chain uses TRBV4-1 with TRBJ2-3, with TRBD2 as a possible D gene (6 bases). The CDR3 spans 18 residues. Per the germline V gene, CDR1 is MGHRA and CDR2 is YSYEKL. V lost 0 bases to trimming and J lost 1 base, with 17 bases between them. CDR3: CASSQDVLREVRTDTQYF. The CDR3 region has the DNA TGCGCCAGCAGCCAAGATGTGCTCAGGGAGGTTCGCACAGATACGCAGTATTTT.

Remarks on this clone: The same CDR3 also results from other DNA sequences found in this sample. V and J are TRBV4-2 and TRBJ2-1; TRBD1 agrees at 12 bases. V shed 0 bases, J shed 5 bases, and the junction held 5 bases outside the gene matches. This CDR3 comprises 17 residues. Per germline, CDR1 LGHNA and CDR2 YNFKEQ. The CDR3 nucleotides are TGTGCCAGCAGCCAAGACCCGGGACAGGGGGCTAACAATGAGCAGTTCTTC. Translating it yields CASSQDPGQGANNEQFF.

The rearrangement uses TRBV5-6 and TRBJ1-2, with D tentatively TRBD1 (6 bases). The CDR3 is 14 residues long. From germline, CDR1 is SGHDT and CDR2 YYEEEE. V lost 4 bases and J lost 4, with 14 bases in between. The CDR3 bases are TGTGCCAGCAGCCCCGGAGGGGGTATCTATGGCTACACCTTC. This translates into CASSPGGGIYGYTF.

V is TRBV2 and J is TRBJ1-5; D possibly corresponds to TRBD1 (6 bases). Germline V gene sequence: CDR1 SNHLY, CDR2 FYNNEI. The CDR3 contains 13 residues. Between the trimmed V and J ends, which lost 9 bases and 6 bases, there was a span of 15 bases. The CDR3 DNA follows: TGTGCCAGTGAGGGGGGACTAAGTCAGCCCCAGCATTTT. Translation gives CASEGGLSQPQHF. Full variable domain (remainder filled in from reference TRBV2 and TRBJ1-5): EPEVTQTPSHQVTQMGQEVILRCVPISNHLYFYWYRQILGQKVEFLVSFYNNEISEKSEIFDDQFSVERPDGSNFTLKIRSTKLEDSAMYFCASEGGLSQPQHFGDGTRLSIL.

V is TRBV7-6 and J is TRBJ2-1; D tentatively reads TRBD1 or TRBD2 (5 bases each). Trimming removed 1 base from V and 8 bases from J, with 6 bases in between. Germline V gene sequence: CDR1 SGHVS, CDR2 FNYEAQ. The CDR3 extends over 12 amino acids. In DNA form, the CDR3 reads TGTGCCAGCAGCTTAGGAGGGGATGAGCAGTTCTTC. It translates to CASSLGGDEQFF.

The chain links TRBV11-2 to TRBJ2-2; no definite D call. The germline V gene has CDR1 SGHAT and CDR2 FQNNGV. CDR3 size: 15 residues. Deletions cut 6 bases from V and 4 bases from J, with 15 bases between. The CDR3 sequence: CASRQDPKFTGELFF. Here the CDR3 DNA reads TGTGCCAGCAGGCAGGACCCAAAATTCACCGGGGAGCTGTTTTTT.

J is TRBJ2-3 and V is TRBV28; 10 bases are shared with TRBD1. Germline CDR1 is MDHEN and CDR2 is SYDVKM. The CDR3 contains 17 residues. Unmatched junction bases numbered 12, after V lost 7 bases and J lost 2 bases. Here the CDR3 reads CASTPLDRGLNTDTQYF. CDR3 sequence (DNA): TGTGCCAGCACCCCACTCGACAGGGGGCTAAACACAGATACGCAGTATTTT.

The V call is TRBV5-4, the J call TRBJ2-1; TRBD1 aligns across 11 bases. This CDR3 comprises 16 residues. Per germline, CDR1 SGHNT and CDR2 YYREEE (reference sequence). The J segment lost 2 bases and the V segment lost 0 bases, leaving 1 base of the junction unmatched. CDR3 sequence reads: CASSLAGQGAYNEQFF. In nucleotides, the CDR3 is TGTGCCAGCAGCTTGGCGGGACAGGGGGCCTACAATGAGCAGTTCTTC.

By share, this clone ranks as medium-sized. V is TRBV5-1 and J is TRBJ2-7; D is ambiguous. Between the trimmed V and J ends, which lost 4 bases and 5 bases, there was a span of 10 bases. The germline gives CDR1 SGHRS, CDR2 YFSETQ. This CDR3 spans 12 amino acids. The CDR3 is CASSQLLDEQYF. The CDR3, as DNA: TGCGCCAGCAGCCAGCTTTTGGACGAGCAGTACTTC.

This chain links TRBV15 with TRBJ2-2, with 14 positions matching TRBD2. Germline V CDR1 and CDR2: LNHNV, YYDKDF (reference sequence). The junction had 11 bases not matched to a gene; V was cut back by 3 bases and J by 5 bases. The CDR3 runs to 19 residues. The CDR3 nucleotides read TGTGCCACCAGCAGTCCCCTGACTAGCGGGGGGGCCCGAACCGGGGAGCTGTTTTTT. Translating gives CATSSPLTSGGARTGELFF.